The 29 T cell receptor beta chains listed next were all sequenced from one sample in a study of cytomegalovirus exposure and HLA in healthy donors. In the PCR, 60 Vbeta and 13 Jbeta primers were used. Assay: immunoSEQ multiplex PCR; the TCRdb copy retains only in-frame clones and omits some. The table has around 200,000 clones, roughly 88% seen once. Sequenced input: PBMCs. Source of these receptors: a girl under 10 years old in good health and CMV-seropositive.

The rearrangement joins TRBV25-1 to TRBJ2-7, with a possible D match to TRBD1 (5 bases). Trimming pared 1 base from V and 4 bases from J, leaving 14 bases between. Germline V gene lookup returns CDR1 MGHDK and CDR2 SYGVNS. The CDR3 has 15 residues. In DNA, the CDR3 is TGTGCCAGCAGTGAATCAGGGCCTCCCCTGTACGAGCAGTACTTC. Translation gives CASSESGPPLYEQYF.

The chain uses TRBV21-1 and TRBJ2-1; the table's D call, TRBD2, was not checked against the DNA. TRBV21-1 is assigned pseudogene status. This CDR3 is built from 17 residues. The CDR3 DNA sequence: TGTGCCAGCTTACAGCCGTCTGCGGGGCTGGGGAACAATGAGCAGTTCTTC. Its translation: CASLQPSAGLGNNEQFF.

This clone was detected only a few times. The chain has TRBV7-6 and TRBJ2-7, with D possibly TRBD2 on 5 matching bases. The germline V gene has CDR1 SGHVS and CDR2 FNYEAQ. CDR3 size: 13 residues. V lost 5 bases to trimming and J lost 3 bases, with 11 bases between them. CDR3 sequence: CASSRGRGYEQYF. DNA of the CDR3: TGTGCCAGCAGCCGCGGACGGGGCTACGAGCAGTACTTC.

This rearrangement joins TRBV4-1 to TRBJ1-2; 12 bases are shared with TRBD1. Germline CDR1 is MGHRA and CDR2 is YSYEKL. V shed 5 bases and J 0 bases; nucleotides not matched to a gene: 7. There are 17 residues in the CDR3. DNA for the CDR3: TGCGCCAGCAGCTCTTCGGGACAGGGGGCCGCTAACTATGGCTACACCTTC. Translating gives CASSSSGQGAANYGYTF.

V gene TRBV29-1 combines with J gene TRBJ1-2, with 7 bases identical to TRBD1. Germline loops: CDR1 SQVTM, CDR2 ANQGSEA. V was pared by 7 bases and J by 2 bases, with 10 bases of the junction left unmatched. The CDR3 length is 14 residues. The CDR3 is CSADRVPSNYGYTF. The CDR3 nucleotides read TGCAGCGCCGACAGGGTCCCCTCCAACTATGGCTACACCTTC.

The genes are TRBV6-1 and TRBJ1-2, with TRBD1 as a possible D gene (6 bases). CDR1 is MNHNS and CDR2 is SASEGT in the germline V gene. The CDR3 extends over 14 amino acids. V lost 2 bases, J lost 3 bases, and 10 bases lay in between. The chain's CDR3 is CASSERGGDYGYTF. CDR3 bases: TGTGCCAGCAGTGAAAGAGGGGGTGACTATGGCTACACCTTC.

The chain uses TRBV11-2 and TRBJ2-1; maybe TRBD2 (6 bases). The germline gives CDR1 SGHAT, CDR2 FQNNGV. This CDR3 is 15 amino acids long. V was pared by 5 bases and J by 3 bases, with 14 bases between. CDR3 protein: CASSPGLAIYNEQFF. The CDR3 nucleotides are TGTGCCAGCAGCCCGGGACTGGCTATCTACAATGAGCAGTTCTTC.

V is TRBV7-9 and J is TRBJ2-7, with D possibly being TRBD1 (6 bases). The V gene's germline CDR1 is SEHNR and CDR2 FQNEAQ (reference sequence). This CDR3 comprises 13 residues. The V end was cut by 4 bases, the J end by 4 bases, with 11 bases between. CDR3 loop: CASSSGTPYEQYF. CDR3 sequence (DNA): TGTGCCAGCAGCTCCGGGACACCTTACGAGCAGTACTTC.

Only one count was recorded for this clone. The CDR3 spells CASILDRQYTEAFF. The CDR3, as DNA: TGTGCCAGCATCCTGGACAGGCAATACACTGAAGCTTTCTTT. The rearrangement links TRBV7-2 to TRBJ1-1; 7 bases align to TRBD1. Per germline, CDR1 SGHTA and CDR2 FQGNSA. Germline trimming cut 7 bases from V and 3 bases from J; bases unmatched to any gene: 8. The CDR3 covers 14 residues. Variable domain in full (rest from reference TRBV7-2 and TRBJ1-1): GAGVSQSPSNKVTEKGKDVELRCDPISGHTALYWYRQSLGQGLEFLIYFQGNSAPDKSGLPSDRFSAERTGGSVSTLTIQRTQQEDSAVYLCASILDRQYTEAFFGQGTRLTVV.

The CDR3 region is CAWSLELSGNTIYF. CDR3 DNA: TGTGCCTGGAGTCTAGAACTCTCTGGAAACACCATATATTTT. The chain uses TRBV30 and TRBJ1-3; D is unclear. CDR1 and CDR2 (germline): GTSNPN, SVGIG (reference sequence). V was pared by 2 bases and J by 0 bases, with 8 bases between. The CDR3 is made up of 14 amino acids.

The genes are TRBV2 and TRBJ1-2, with D perhaps TRBD1 (5 bases). Trimming pared 6 bases from V and 1 base from J, leaving 12 bases between. Per the germline V gene, CDR1 is SNHLY and CDR2 is FYNNEI. The CDR3 is 14 residues long. The CDR3 DNA reads as TGTGCCAGCAGCCCGACAGTGAATAACTATGGCTACACCTTC. Translating gives CASSPTVNNYGYTF.

The chain joins TRBV27 to TRBJ2-5; 7 positions agree with TRBD1. Matching the DNA end better, TRBJ2-7 makes the J call doubtful. The germline gives CDR1 MNHEY, CDR2 SMNVEV (reference sequence). The CDR3 spans 14 residues. CDR3 DNA sequence: TGTGCCAGCAGTTTGGTCGGGACAGAGTACGAGCAGTACTTC. Its protein is CASSLVGTEYEQYF.

The rearrangement uses TRBV6-4 and TRBJ2-3; a possible D gene is TRBD1 (5 bases). CDR3 length equals 14 residues. CDR1 is MRHNA, CDR2 SNTAGT, per germline. The V end lost 5 bases, the J end lost 4 bases, and 13 bases lay between the germline ends. Here the CDR3 DNA reads TGTGCCAGCAGTAAATGGGGCAGGGCAGATACGCAGTATTTT. Translation gives CASSKWGRADTQYF.

This clone was detected once. CDR3 nucleotides: TGCGCCAGCAGCCATGGACAGGGGATGGGCAATCAGCCCCAGCATTTT. Its protein product is CASSHGQGMGNQPQHF. The rearrangement links TRBV4-1 to TRBJ1-5; 9 positions agree with TRBD1. Germline V CDR1 and CDR2: MGHRA, YSYEKL. Trimming removed 3 bases from V and 2 bases from J; junction bases left unmatched: 5. The CDR3 covers 16 residues.

This chain links TRBV27 with TRBJ2-4; 14 positions match TRBD2. Trimming took 7 bases from V and 3 from J; bases not matched to a gene: 11. Germline-derived CDR1 and CDR2 are MNHEY and SMNVEV (reference sequence). CDR3 length: 18 residues. Written as DNA, the CDR3 is TGTGCCAGCAAGGGACTAGCGGGGGACAGGGGAGTCAAAAACATTCAGTACTTC. Encoded protein: CASKGLAGDRGVKNIQYF.

This chain joins TRBV4-2 and TRBJ2-2, with D perhaps matching TRBD1 (6 bases). Trimming shortened V by 0 bases and J by 6 bases, and 20 bases separated the two germline ends. The CDR3 is made up of 18 amino acids. Germline CDR1 LGHNA, CDR2 YNFKEQ. Written as DNA, the CDR3 is TGTGCCAGCAGCCAAGATCCCAATGGAAGGGGGTGGCCCGGGGAGCTGTTTTTT. The encoded protein is CASSQDPNGRGWPGELFF.

This sequence joins TRBV19 and TRBJ1-5; D ambiguous. Germline lookup yields CDR1 LNHDA and CDR2 SQIVND (reference sequence). V was cut by 1 base and J by 5 bases, with 9 bases left in between. The CDR3 has 14 amino acids. For the CDR3, the DNA is TGTGCCAGTAGTATAGGCGGTAGAGATCAGCCCCAGCATTTT. Translation: CASSIGGRDQPQHF.

The V call is TRBV6-5, the J call TRBJ2-7; D gene uncertain. Germline V gene sequence: CDR1 MNHEY, CDR2 SVGAGI. This CDR3 region has 14 residues. The V end was cut by 0 bases, the J end by 2 bases, with 8 bases between. The CDR3, as DNA: TGTGCCAGCAGTTACTCAGGCGGAACCTACGAGCAGTACTTC. Its translation is CASSYSGGTYEQYF.

The chain joins TRBV11-3 to TRBJ2-3; no firm D call. Germline V CDR1 and CDR2: SGHNT, YENEEA. The germline V and J ends were trimmed by 5 bases and 6 bases, with 15 bases remaining between them. CDR3 length: 14 amino acids. For the CDR3, the DNA is TGTGCCAGCAGCGCCGATCCCCACGCGGATACGCAGTATTTT. This translates into CASSADPHADTQYF.

The chain links TRBV7-3 to TRBJ2-1, with TRBD1 matching 8 bases. Germline V gene data show CDR1 as SGHTA and CDR2 as FQGTGA. The CDR3 is made up of 14 amino acids. V was pared by 3 bases and J by 9 bases, with 7 bases of the junction left unmatched. The CDR3 coding sequence is TGTGCCAGCAGCTTGTCCTCAGGGGGCCTTGAGCAGTTCTTC. This encodes CASSLSSGGLEQFF.

The CDR3 DNA reads as TGTGCCAGCAGTATGACTAGTTCGATCCAGGCAGATACGCAGTATTTT. This sequence encodes CASSMTSSIQADTQYF. The chain joins TRBV28 to TRBJ2-3, with a tentative D call TRBD2 (6 bases). V dropped 5 bases and J dropped 4 bases, with 19 bases sitting between them. The germline CDR1 and CDR2 sequences are MDHEN and SYDVKM. The CDR3 is 16 amino acids.

The CDR3 loop reads CASRRMVADYEQYF. As DNA, the CDR3 is TGTGCCAGCCGTAGAATGGTAGCGGACTACGAGCAGTACTTC. The chain employs TRBV2 and TRBJ2-7; maybe TRBD2 (6 bases). This CDR3 is built from 14 residues. Trimming shortened V by 8 bases and J by 3 bases, and 17 bases separated the two germline ends. Germline values: CDR1 SNHLY, CDR2 FYNNEI. Looking up the rest from reference TRBV2 and TRBJ2-7 gives the full variable domain: EPEVTQTPSHQVTQMGQEVILRCVPISNHLYFYWYRQILGQKVEFLVSFYNNEISEKSEIFDDQFSVERPDGSNFTLKIRSTKLEDSAMYFCASRRMVADYEQYFGPGTRLTVT.

The V gene is TRBV11-2, the J gene TRBJ1-3; no clear D. Between the trimmed V and J ends, which lost 0 bases and 0 bases, there was a span of 15 bases. The CDR3 is 18 amino acids. Germline-derived CDR1 and CDR2 are SGHAT and FQNNGV. CDR3 in DNA: TGTGCCAGCAGCTTAGATTTGGTTCCCAGCGCCTCTGGAAACACCATATATTTT. Translating it yields CASSLDLVPSASGNTIYF.

This chain joins TRBV5-1 and TRBJ2-7; TRBD2 matches at 9 bases. Germline V gene lookup returns CDR1 SGHRS and CDR2 YFSETQ. V dropped 0 bases and J dropped 3; count of bases not matched to a gene: 7. CDR3 length: 16 amino acids. CDR3 nucleotide sequence: TGCGCCAGCAGCTTGGTAGCGGGAGTTGCAAACTACGAGCAGTACTTC. Its protein product is CASSLVAGVANYEQYF.

The chain recombines TRBV11-2 with TRBJ1-6; D uncertain. Germline CDR1 reads SGHAT; CDR2 reads FQNNGV. Trimming shortened V by 1 base and J by 9 bases, and 10 bases separated the two germline ends. The CDR3 runs 14 residues. The CDR3 protein is CASSLAFRGSPLHF. The CDR3 DNA sequence: TGTGCCAGCAGCTTAGCATTCCGGGGTTCACCCCTCCACTTT.

This chain connects TRBV6-5 to TRBJ1-1; D uncertain. CDR3 size: 13 residues. From germline, CDR1 is MNHEY and CDR2 SVGAGI. V shed 7 bases and J shed 1 base, with 10 bases lying between them. The CDR3 DNA follows: TGTGCCAGCAAGGGCGAGGGGAACACTGAAGCTTTCTTT. Translated, it gives CASKGEGNTEAFF.

As regards this clone: A read error is the likely source, as a far larger clone sits one nucleotide away. V is TRBV10-2 and J is TRBJ1-1; 7 bases are a match to TRBD1. The germline gives CDR1 WSHSY, CDR2 SAAADI. The J segment lost 1 base and the V segment lost 5 bases, leaving 4 bases of the junction unmatched. The CDR3 totals 14 residues. CDR3 in amino acids: CASSRQGRNTEAFF. CDR3 DNA sequence: TGCGCCAGCAGTCGACAGGGACGGAACACTGAAGCTTTCTTT.

This chain uses TRBV11-3 with TRBJ1-2; TRBD1 aligns across 9 bases. V lost 5 bases, J lost 3 bases, and 7 bases stayed unmatched. CDR1 is SGHNT and CDR2 is YENEEA in the germline V gene. The length of the CDR3 is 15 residues. CDR3: CASSAGQGRDYGYTF. The CDR3 coding sequence is TGTGCCAGCAGCGCGGGACAGGGAAGGGACTATGGCTACACCTTC.

The chain combines TRBV19 with TRBJ1-2; weak D call: TRBD1 (5 bases). CDR3 length: 14 residues. The germline V and J ends were trimmed by 7 bases and 1 base, with 13 bases remaining between them. Germline values: CDR1 LNHDA, CDR2 SQIVND (reference sequence). In DNA form, the CDR3 reads TGTGCCAGTACCCTTGCGGGGGGTAACTATGGCTACACCTTC. Translating it yields CASTLAGGNYGYTF.